This TCR beta chain was retrieved from a study of blood T cells in healthy people across ages. Study-level background: Capture via template switching afforded approximately one barcoded beta molecule per two T cells.

Points from the study as a whole: Roughly linear declines in TCR beta diversity per million T cells occurred with age.

A second PCR of about 6 to 12 cycles used a sample-barcoded 5' primer and a J-beta primer mix. From the 5' RACE reads, TCRdb called clonotypes with MiXCR, one entry per CDR3 protein. This sample has 850,000 to 950,000 distinct CDR3 sequences, with 29% found just once. CDR3 size: 14 residues. V dropped 3 bases and J dropped 2 bases, with 11 bases sitting between them. Germline V gene data show CDR1 as DFQATT and CDR2 as SNEGSKA (reference sequence). In this sample, this clonotype turned up many times. As yet, its antigen is unknown. The chain employs TRBV20-1 and TRBJ2-1; D gene ambiguous. Input material: blood. The sequence was obtained from an elderly woman in good health. The CDR3 reads CSARPRQTYNEQFF. DNA of the CDR3: TGCAGTGCTAGGCCCCGGCAGACCTACAATGAGCAGTTCTTC.